This is a list of T cell receptor beta chains from one sample in a study of T cells in Graves' hyperthyroidism and ophthalmopathy. Each CDR3 protein gets one entry after TCRdb re-called the multiplex PCR reads with MiXCR. The sample lists around 600,000 distinct CDR3 sequences; 40% to 55% were seen once. Source material: peripheral blood or thyroid tissue (not recorded which). Every receptor here comes from an adult man with Graves' disease, either hyperthyroidism or ophthalmopathy (not recorded which). CDR3s include the opening cysteine and the closing phenylalanine or tryptophan. D genes are given only for firm matches. Expanded clones get a size class; other rows say once, few or many, or leave the size out.

cdr3_nt: TGTGCCAGCTCCCTTAAAACAGGGGGCAACACTGAAGCTTTCTTT
cdr3_aa: CASSLKTGGNTEAFF
j_call: TRBJ1-1
d_call: TRBD1
v_call: TRBV10-2
clone_size: NA

cdr3_nt: TGCAGCGTCCGACAGGGACAGGCCGAGCATTTT
cdr3_aa: CSVRQGQAEHF
j_call: TRBJ1-5
d_call: TRBD1
v_call: TRBV29-1
clone_size: NA

cdr3_nt: TGTGCCAGCAGCCCACAGGGAGCAGGCGAAAAACTGTTTTTT
cdr3_aa: CASSPQGAGEKLFF
j_call: TRBJ1-4
d_call: NA
v_call: TRBV9
clone_size: many

cdr3_nt: TGTGCCAGTAGTTACGGGCAAAATTCACCCCTCCACTTT
cdr3_aa: CASSYGQNSPLHF
j_call: TRBJ1-6
d_call: NA
v_call: TRBV19
clone_size: many

cdr3_nt: TGCAGCGTTCAAGCGGGAGACTACGAGCAGTACTTC
cdr3_aa: CSVQAGDYEQYF
j_call: TRBJ2-7
d_call: TRBD2
v_call: TRBV29-1
clone_size: once

cdr3_nt: TGTGCCAGCAGTGGGGATCTGTTTTCACCCCTCCCCTTT
cdr3_aa: CASSGDLFSPLPF
j_call: TRBJ1-6
d_call: NA
v_call: TRBV2
clone_size: NA

cdr3_nt: TGTGCCACCAGCAGGCAACAGGGGTCAAATGAAAAACTGTTTTTT
cdr3_aa: CATSRQQGSNEKLFF
j_call: TRBJ1-4
d_call: TRBD1
v_call: TRBV15
clone_size: many

cdr3_nt: TGCGCCAGCAGCTTGGGGGGAGTTTCGAACACTGAAGCTTTCTTT
cdr3_aa: CASSLGGVSNTEAFF
j_call: TRBJ1-1
d_call: NA
v_call: TRBV5-1
clone_size: few

cdr3_nt: TGTGCCAGCAGTTTAGCGGCAGGGGCTGCGACTGAAGCTTTCTTT
cdr3_aa: CASSLAAGAATEAFF
j_call: TRBJ1-1
d_call: NA
v_call: TRBV12-3/TRBV12-4
clone_size: few

cdr3_nt: TGTGCCAGCAGCGCCCGGGACCCCCCAGAGACCCAGTACTTC
cdr3_aa: CASSARDPPETQYF
j_call: TRBJ2-5
d_call: NA
v_call: TRBV7-8
clone_size: many

cdr3_nt: TGTGCCAGCAGTTACCTTCTTGGGAACACTGAAGCTTTCTTT
cdr3_aa: CASSYLLGNTEAFF
j_call: TRBJ1-1
d_call: NA
v_call: TRBV12-3/TRBV12-4
clone_size: NA

cdr3_nt: TGCAGCGTTATAGGGAGGTCCTATGGCTACACCTTC
cdr3_aa: CSVIGRSYGYTF
j_call: TRBJ1-2
d_call: NA
v_call: TRBV29-1
clone_size: NA

cdr3_nt: TGTGCCAGCAGCTTAGGAGGGGCCAGCTCACCCCTCCACTTT
cdr3_aa: CASSLGGASSPLHF
j_call: TRBJ1-6
d_call: NA
v_call: TRBV7-9
clone_size: many

cdr3_nt: TGTGCCAGCAGGTACGACAGGGTAGACGAAGCTTTCTTT
cdr3_aa: CASRYDRVDEAFF
j_call: TRBJ1-1
d_call: TRBD1
v_call: TRBV11-2
clone_size: NA

cdr3_nt: TGTGCCAGCAGGCCGGAGGGCTGGTCCGGGGAGCTGTTTTTT
cdr3_aa: CASRPEGWSGELFF
j_call: TRBJ2-2
d_call: NA
v_call: TRBV9
clone_size: NA

cdr3_nt: TGTGCCAGTGATCGGGACAGGGTCAATCAGCCCCAGCATTTT
cdr3_aa: CASDRDRVNQPQHF
j_call: TRBJ1-5
d_call: TRBD1
v_call: TRBV19
clone_size: few

cdr3_nt: TGTGCCAGCAGTGAATTAAATACGCAGTATTTT
cdr3_aa: CASSELNTQYF
j_call: TRBJ2-3
d_call: NA
v_call: TRBV2
clone_size: NA

cdr3_nt: TGCAGCGTTGGTCCTGGGTCGAGGGACAGACCGAACACTGAAGCTTTCTTT
cdr3_aa: CSVGPGSRDRPNTEAFF
j_call: TRBJ1-1
d_call: TRBD1
v_call: TRBV29-1
clone_size: NA

cdr3_nt: TGCAGCGCCGGACAGGGGGTGGCTAACTATGGCTACACCTTC
cdr3_aa: CSAGQGVANYGYTF
j_call: TRBJ1-2
d_call: TRBD1
v_call: TRBV29-1
clone_size: once

cdr3_nt: TGTGCCAGCAGTTTTGCATTGCGGGAGTTGACCTACGAGCAGTACTTC
cdr3_aa: CASSFALRELTYEQYF
j_call: TRBJ2-7
d_call: TRBD2
v_call: TRBV7-9
clone_size: NA

cdr3_nt: TGCAGTGCTGCCGACAGGGGATCCTACGAGCAGTACTTC
cdr3_aa: CSAADRGSYEQYF
j_call: TRBJ2-7
d_call: TRBD1
v_call: TRBV20-1
clone_size: few

cdr3_nt: TGTGCCAGCAGTGTGGGGCCGGTCCTCGACGAGCAGTACTTC
cdr3_aa: CASSVGPVLDEQYF
j_call: TRBJ2-7
d_call: NA
v_call: TRBV6-6
clone_size: few

cdr3_nt: TGTGCTAGAGGCGCAGGCAGCTATTACGAGCAGTACTTC
cdr3_aa: CARGAGSYYEQYF
j_call: TRBJ2-7
d_call: NA
v_call: TRBV25-1
clone_size: NA

cdr3_nt: TGTGCCAGCGACAAGAATTCACCCCTCCACTTT
cdr3_aa: CASDKNSPLHF
j_call: TRBJ1-6
d_call: NA
v_call: TRBV12-3/TRBV12-4
clone_size: NA

cdr3_nt: TGTGCCATCAGTGTCCGACAGGGGATGGGAAACACCATATATTTT
cdr3_aa: CAISVRQGMGNTIYF
j_call: TRBJ1-3
d_call: TRBD1
v_call: TRBV10-3
clone_size: NA

cdr3_nt: TGCAGTGCTAGAGGTAAAACAGGGGGCTTTGTCCCCGAAGCTTTCTTT
cdr3_aa: CSARGKTGGFVPEAFF
j_call: TRBJ1-1
d_call: TRBD1
v_call: TRBV20-1
clone_size: NA

cdr3_nt: TGCAGTGCTAGAGATAACAACAGGGGGCGTGGGGGCTACACCTTC
cdr3_aa: CSARDNNRGRGGYTF
j_call: TRBJ1-2
d_call: TRBD1
v_call: TRBV20-1
clone_size: NA

cdr3_nt: TGTGCCAGCAGCCCCGGTGAGGGCAGAAGTTATTCACCCCTCCACTTT
cdr3_aa: CASSPGEGRSYSPLHF
j_call: TRBJ1-6
d_call: NA
v_call: TRBV7-8
clone_size: once

cdr3_nt: TGTGCCACCAGCGAGGACGGCTCTGGAAACACCATATATTTT
cdr3_aa: CATSEDGSGNTIYF
j_call: TRBJ1-3
d_call: NA
v_call: TRBV15
clone_size: many

cdr3_nt: TGTGCCAGCAGTTACAGGGGGGACAGGGGGGAAGAGACCCAGTACTTC
cdr3_aa: CASSYRGDRGEETQYF
j_call: TRBJ2-5
d_call: TRBD1
v_call: TRBV6-5
clone_size: NA

cdr3_nt: TGTGCCAGCAGCTTCTTTACGAATTCACCCCTCCACTTT
cdr3_aa: CASSFFTNSPLHF
j_call: TRBJ1-6
d_call: NA
v_call: TRBV13
clone_size: many

cdr3_nt: TGTGCCAGCAGTCCCTTCCCCATAGCGGGAGGGGAAGAGACCCAGTACTTC
cdr3_aa: CASSPFPIAGGEETQYF
j_call: TRBJ2-5
d_call: TRBD2
v_call: TRBV6-5
clone_size: NA

cdr3_nt: TGTGCCAGCGTGGATAGTGGCTACACCTTC
cdr3_aa: CASVDSGYTF
j_call: TRBJ1-2
d_call: NA
v_call: TRBV2
clone_size: many

cdr3_nt: TGCAGCGTTGATCTAGGCCAGAACACTGAAGCTTTCTTT
cdr3_aa: CSVDLGQNTEAFF
j_call: TRBJ1-1
d_call: NA
v_call: TRBV29-1
clone_size: many

cdr3_nt: TGCAGTGCTAGGCTACCGGAGGGCTACGAGCAGTACTTC
cdr3_aa: CSARLPEGYEQYF
j_call: TRBJ2-7
d_call: NA
v_call: TRBV20-1
clone_size: NA

cdr3_nt: TGTGCCAGCAGCTCGGACGGGAGGGCGGGTACCGGGGAGCTGTTTTTT
cdr3_aa: CASSSDGRAGTGELFF
j_call: TRBJ2-2
d_call: TRBD2
v_call: TRBV7-6
clone_size: NA

cdr3_nt: TGTGCCAGCAGCTTGGGTAGGGGCCGGCCCCAGCATTTT
cdr3_aa: CASSLGRGRPQHF
j_call: TRBJ1-5
d_call: NA
v_call: TRBV7-9
clone_size: NA

cdr3_nt: TGTGCCAGCAGTGACAGGGGCGCTAATTCACCCCTCCACTTT
cdr3_aa: CASSDRGANSPLHF
j_call: TRBJ1-6
d_call: TRBD1
v_call: TRBV10-3
clone_size: NA

cdr3_nt: TGTGCTAGAGGTCGACTAGCGGGAGGGGGCGAGCAGTACTTC
cdr3_aa: CARGRLAGGGEQYF
j_call: TRBJ2-7
d_call: TRBD2
v_call: TRBV24-1
clone_size: NA

cdr3_nt: TGTGCCAGCAGCCTGTCCCGGCCGCCCTTACAGGAGACCCAGTACTTC
cdr3_aa: CASSLSRPPLQETQYF
j_call: TRBJ2-5
d_call: NA
v_call: TRBV7-4
clone_size: NA

cdr3_nt: TGCAGTGCCGAAACAGATAACTATGGCTACACCTTC
cdr3_aa: CSAETDNYGYTF
j_call: TRBJ1-2
d_call: NA
v_call: TRBV20-1
clone_size: NA

cdr3_nt: TGTGCCAGCAGTGAAGGAGCGCTAGCGGGAGATACGCAGTATTTT
cdr3_aa: CASSEGALAGDTQYF
j_call: TRBJ2-3
d_call: TRBD2
v_call: TRBV2
clone_size: NA

cdr3_nt: TGCAGTGCTAGAGTCGGGGTCGGCAATCAGCCCCAGCATTTT
cdr3_aa: CSARVGVGNQPQHF
j_call: TRBJ1-5
d_call: NA
v_call: TRBV20-1
clone_size: many

cdr3_nt: TGTGCCAGCAGGGAGCGGGGAGGGCGAGGGGGTCTAGAGCAGTACTTC
cdr3_aa: CASRERGGRGGLEQYF
j_call: TRBJ2-7
d_call: NA
v_call: TRBV6-5
clone_size: NA

cdr3_nt: TGTGCCAGCTCACCAGGGAGGGGGGCCTACGAGCAGTACTTC
cdr3_aa: CASSPGRGAYEQYF
j_call: TRBJ2-7
d_call: NA
v_call: TRBV7-2
clone_size: few

cdr3_nt: TGTGCCAGCAGCTTAACAGGATCCCCCTACGAGCAGTACTTC
cdr3_aa: CASSLTGSPYEQYF
j_call: TRBJ2-7
d_call: NA
v_call: TRBV7-8
clone_size: many

cdr3_nt: TGTGCCAGTAGTGCCCGGGACGGAGCCTACGAGCAGTACTTC
cdr3_aa: CASSARDGAYEQYF
j_call: TRBJ2-7
d_call: NA
v_call: TRBV19
clone_size: NA

cdr3_nt: TGTGCCACCAGCAGAGATTTCTCCCGCGCCGAGCAGTACTTC
cdr3_aa: CATSRDFSRAEQYF
j_call: TRBJ2-7
d_call: NA
v_call: TRBV15
clone_size: NA

cdr3_nt: TGCAGCGTCGGGGGGGTCGCTAACTATGGCTACACCTTC
cdr3_aa: CSVGGVANYGYTF
j_call: TRBJ1-2
d_call: NA
v_call: TRBV29-1
clone_size: many

cdr3_nt: TGTGCCATCAGTGAGGGGAGGCCCCTCCACTTT
cdr3_aa: CAISEGRPLHF
j_call: TRBJ1-6
d_call: NA
v_call: TRBV10-3
clone_size: NA

cdr3_nt: TGTGCCAGCAGGGGACAGGGACCGAGCAATCAGCCCCAGCATTTT
cdr3_aa: CASRGQGPSNQPQHF
j_call: TRBJ1-5
d_call: TRBD1
v_call: TRBV7-8
clone_size: once

cdr3_nt: TGCAGTGCTAGAGATGATTCGGGGCGGATGTACTTC
cdr3_aa: CSARDDSGRMYF
j_call: TRBJ2-7
d_call: NA
v_call: TRBV20-1
clone_size: many

cdr3_nt: TGTGCCATCAGTGTGACCCAGTACTTC
cdr3_aa: CAISVTQYF
j_call: TRBJ2-5
d_call: NA
v_call: TRBV10-3
clone_size: NA

cdr3_nt: TGTGCCAGCAGTTACTCGGCAGGGAATCAGCCCCAGCATTTT
cdr3_aa: CASSYSAGNQPQHF
j_call: TRBJ1-5
d_call: NA
v_call: TRBV6-5
clone_size: many